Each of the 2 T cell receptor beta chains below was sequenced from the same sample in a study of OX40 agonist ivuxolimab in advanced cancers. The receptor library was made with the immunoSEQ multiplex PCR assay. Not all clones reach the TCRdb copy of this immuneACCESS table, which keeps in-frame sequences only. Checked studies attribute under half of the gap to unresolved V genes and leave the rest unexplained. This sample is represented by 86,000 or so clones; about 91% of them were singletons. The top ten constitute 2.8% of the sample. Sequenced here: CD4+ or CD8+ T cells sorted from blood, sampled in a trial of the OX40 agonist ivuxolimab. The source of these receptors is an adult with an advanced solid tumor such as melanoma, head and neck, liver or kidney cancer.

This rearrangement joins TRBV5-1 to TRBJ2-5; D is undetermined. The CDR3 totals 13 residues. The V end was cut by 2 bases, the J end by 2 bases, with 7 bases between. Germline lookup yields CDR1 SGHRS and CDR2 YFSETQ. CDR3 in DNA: TGCGCCAGCAGCTTAATCTTGCAAGAGACCCAGTACTTC. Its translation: CASSLILQETQYF.

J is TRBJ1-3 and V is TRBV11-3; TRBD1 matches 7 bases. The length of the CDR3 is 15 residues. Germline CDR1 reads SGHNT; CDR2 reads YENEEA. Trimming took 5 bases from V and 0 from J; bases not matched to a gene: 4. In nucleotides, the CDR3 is TGTGCCAGCAGCGCGGGACAGACCTCTGGAAACACCATATATTTT. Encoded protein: CASSAGQTSGNTIYF. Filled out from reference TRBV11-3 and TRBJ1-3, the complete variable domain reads EAGVVQSPRYKIIEKKQPVAFWCNPISGHNTLYWYLQNLGQGPELLIRYENEEAVDDSQLPKDRFSAERLKGVDSTLKIQPAELGDSAVYLCASSAGQTSGNTIYFGEGSWLTVV.